This T cell receptor beta chain was observed in a study of early T cells in non-severe SARS-CoV-2 infection. Individual cDNA molecules received unique molecular identifiers. TCRdb re-called the 5' RACE reads through MiXCR, storing one row per CDR3 protein. The sample contains about 64,000 distinct CDR3 sequences, roughly 18% of which appear only once. This clonotype occurred many times. This specimen was whole blood, taken at baseline. This clonotype originated in an adult who was a healthcare worker with PCR-confirmed SARS-CoV-2 infection or an uninfected control (not recorded which).

The CDR3 is CASSFLVAGGFTGELFF. Here the CDR3 DNA reads TGTGCCAGCAGTTTTTTGGTAGCGGGGGGGTTCACCGGGGAGCTGTTTTTT. The chain recombines TRBV27 with TRBJ2-2; 11 bases are shared with TRBD2. The ends lost 3 bases at V and 4 bases at J; junction bases unmatched: 7. Germline CDR1 reads MNHEY; CDR2 reads SMNVEV (reference sequence). The CDR3 extends over 17 amino acids.